The 31 T cell receptor beta chains below all came from one sample that was sequenced in a study of siplizumab effects on memory and regulatory T cells. Clones were read by immunoSEQ multiplex PCR, and TCRdb kept only the in-frame ones, dropping some. The sample lists tens of thousands of clones, 95% occurring once. Specimen: CD8+ T cells sorted from blood. These receptors were obtained from a human donor in good health.

The chain's CDR3 is CASSYSTGTESYEQYF. The DNA for the CDR3 is TGTGCCAGCAGTTACTCGACCGGGACCGAGTCCTACGAGCAGTACTTC. The chain recombines TRBV6-5 with TRBJ2-7, with D perhaps TRBD1 or TRBD2 (5 bases each). CDR1 and CDR2 (germline): MNHEY, SVGAGI. The CDR3 has 16 amino acids. V was cut by 0 bases and J by 1 base, with 13 bases left in between.

V is TRBV19 and J is TRBJ2-3; 13 bases fit TRBD2. The CDR3 contains 16 residues. J was trimmed by 4 bases and V by 8 bases; bases with no gene match: 9. Germline CDR1 and CDR2: LNHDA and SQIVND (reference sequence). The CDR3 region has the DNA TGTGCCAGTTCTCAAGGACTAGCGGGAGTTTCAGATACGCAGTATTTT. Translation: CASSQGLAGVSDTQYF.

The sample holds one count of this clone. The chain uses TRBV7-9 and TRBJ2-1, with 7 bases fitting TRBD1. The CDR3 is 15 amino acids. The junction had 7 bases not matched to a gene; V was cut back by 4 bases and J by 4 bases. Germline CDR1 is SEHNR and CDR2 is FQNEAQ (reference sequence). The CDR3 DNA reads TGTGCCAGCAGCTCTGCAGGGGGAATATACAATGAGCAGTTCTTC. It is translated as CASSSAGGIYNEQFF.

The CDR3: CASSMHPTEYNEQFF. In DNA, the CDR3 is TGTGCCAGTAGTATGCACCCTACGGAATACAATGAGCAGTTCTTC. The chain carries TRBV19 and TRBJ2-1; D not certain. V shed 3 bases and J shed 4 bases, with 13 bases lying between them. The germline V gene has CDR1 LNHDA and CDR2 SQIVND (reference sequence). CDR3 size: 15 residues. The full variable domain, in which reference TRBV19 and TRBJ2-1 provide the parts outside the CDR3, is DGGITQSPKYLFRKEGQNVTLSCEQNLNHDAMYWYRQDPGQGLRLIYYSQIVNDFQKGDIAEGYSVSREKKESFPLTVTSAQKNPTAFYLCASSMHPTEYNEQFFGPGTRLTVL.

The gene calls are TRBV9 and TRBJ2-1; 7 positions match TRBD2. The CDR3 is made up of 18 amino acids. Germline V CDR1 and CDR2: SGDLS, YYNGEE. J gave up 1 base and V 1 base, and 11 bases lay outside the gene matches. The CDR3 DNA sequence: TGTGCCAGCAGCGTAAACCCTCAGGCTAGCGGTTCCTACAATGAGCAGTTCTTC. Its translation: CASSVNPQASGSYNEQFF.

The chain employs TRBV11-2 and TRBJ2-5; 7 bases match TRBD2. This CDR3 has 16 amino acids. V lost 5 bases and J lost 3; bases outside the gene matches: 12. CDR1 is SGHAT, CDR2 FQNNGV, per germline. The CDR3 is CASSVDGEGLEETQYF. CDR3 bases: TGTGCCAGCAGCGTGGATGGGGAGGGCCTAGAAGAGACCCAGTACTTC.

The gene calls are TRBV5-8 and TRBJ1-1; D is uncertain. CDR1 SGHTS and CDR2 YDEGEE come from the germline V gene. V was trimmed by 2 bases and J by 2 bases, leaving 10 bases between them. The CDR3 is 14 residues long. CDR3 DNA: TGTGCCAGCAGCTTTGACATCCTCAACACTGAAGCTTTCTTT. This codes for CASSFDILNTEAFF.

This clone came up once. This sequence joins TRBV19 and TRBJ2-7; 10 bases are shared with TRBD2. J lost 6 bases, V lost 3 bases, and 5 bases had no gene match. CDR3 size: 14 residues. CDR1 and CDR2 (germline): LNHDA, SQIVND (reference sequence). Written as DNA, the CDR3 is TGTGCCAGTAGTATTCGGCTAGCGGGAGTCGAGCAGTACTTC. This sequence encodes CASSIRLAGVEQYF.

The chain joins TRBV4-1 to TRBJ2-7, with 7 bases aligning to TRBD1. V shed 1 base, J shed 2 bases, and the junction held 5 bases outside the gene matches. Germline lookup yields CDR1 MGHRA and CDR2 YSYEKL. The CDR3 is made up of 15 amino acids. The CDR3 reads CASSQGRDRPYEQYF. CDR3 in DNA: TGCGCCAGCAGCCAAGGCCGGGACAGACCCTACGAGCAGTACTTC.

This chain links TRBV11-2 with TRBJ1-3; a possible D gene is TRBD1 (6 bases). V lost 2 bases and J 5 bases, leaving 13 bases between the germline ends. The CDR3 has 15 residues. Germline-derived CDR1 and CDR2 are SGHAT and FQNNGV. CDR3: CASSLSETGRNTIYF. Here the CDR3 DNA reads TGTGCCAGCAGCTTATCTGAGACAGGCCGAAACACCATATATTTT. Complete variable domain (other parts from reference TRBV11-2 and TRBJ1-3): EAGVAQSPRYKIIEKRQSVAFWCNPISGHATLYWYQQILGQGPKLLIQFQNNGVVDDSQLPKDRFSAERLKGVDSTLKIQPAKLEDSAVYLCASSLSETGRNTIYFGEGSWLTVV.

The V and J genes are TRBV27 and TRBJ2-3; 8 bases line up with TRBD2. The CDR3 totals 16 residues. The trim removed 1 base at V and 6 bases at J, leaving 9 bases unmatched. The germline V gene has CDR1 MNHEY and CDR2 SMNVEV (reference sequence). The CDR3 protein is CASSLLSGGSRDTQYF. CDR3 sequence (DNA): TGTGCCAGCAGTTTATTGTCGGGGGGGTCGCGTGATACGCAGTATTTT.

Remarks on this clone: Germline is not matched at one junction end, which may reflect a read error. The V call is TRBV11-2, the J call TRBJ2-1; 7 bases line up with TRBD2. The CDR3 covers 16 residues. Germline V CDR1 and CDR2: SGHAT, FQNNGV. The CDR3 loop reads CASSWVGGEGYDEQFF. DNA for the CDR3: TGTGCCAGCAGCTGGGTTGGAGGGGAGGGCTACGATGAGCAGTTCTTC.

This chain links TRBV9 with TRBJ2-3, with D possibly being TRBD2 (7 bases). The CDR3 is 16 amino acids. Trimming took off 4 bases at V and 4 bases at J, with 19 bases between the two ends. Per germline, CDR1 SGDLS and CDR2 YYNGEE. CDR3 sequence: CASSSQGGGGADTQYF. DNA of the CDR3: TGTGCCAGCAGCTCACAGGGCGGCGGGGGTGCAGATACGCAGTATTTT. Variable domain in full (rest from reference TRBV9 and TRBJ2-3): DSGVTQTPKHLITATGQRVTLRCSPRSGDLSVYWYQQSLDQGLQFLIQYYNGEERAKGNILERFSAQQFPDLHSELNLSSLELGDSALYFCASSSQGGGGADTQYFGPGTRLTVL.

This chain uses TRBV7-6 with TRBJ2-7; TRBD2 matches at 7 bases. V lost 5 bases, J lost 4 bases, and 8 bases stayed unmatched. The V gene's germline CDR1 is SGHVS and CDR2 FNYEAQ. CDR3 length equals 14 residues. In DNA, the CDR3 is TGTGCCAGCAGCCCGGGGACTACGCTATACGAGCAGTACTTC. This gives the protein CASSPGTTLYEQYF.

The CDR3 spells CASSYGTSGKEQFF. The CDR3 DNA reads as TGTGCCAGCAGCTATGGGACTAGCGGGAAGGAGCAGTTCTTC. V usage is TRBV13 and J usage is TRBJ2-1; 13 bases match TRBD2. The length of the CDR3 is 14 residues. From germline, CDR1 is PRHDT and CDR2 FYEKMQ (reference sequence). J lost 10 bases, V lost 4 bases, and 4 bases had no gene match.

This clone was seen a single time. The chain couples TRBV10-1 to TRBJ2-7; 7 bases map to TRBD1. The length of the CDR3 is 13 residues. J was trimmed by 2 bases and V by 4 bases; bases with no gene match: 2. In germline, CDR1 is WNHNN, CDR2 SYGVQD (reference sequence). The CDR3 DNA reads TGCGCCAGCAGTGCGGGGACAGCCTACGAGCAGTACTTC. Translated: CASSAGTAYEQYF.

This rearrangement joins TRBV10-1 to TRBJ2-1, with D possibly TRBD2 on 6 matching bases. CDR1 is WNHNN, CDR2 SYGVQD, per germline (reference sequence). The CDR3 consists of 16 residues. V lost 8 bases and J 3 bases, leaving 20 bases between the germline ends. The CDR3 nucleotides are TGCGCCAGCGGACTCCGGCGGGGAGTGGTCTACAATGAGCAGTTCTTC. Translation gives CASGLRRGVVYNEQFF.

In DNA form, the CDR3 reads TGCGCCAGCAGCCTCCAACTAGCGGGACCTTCCTACAATGAGCAGTTCTTC. Translated, it gives CASSLQLAGPSYNEQFF. The J gene is TRBJ2-1, the V gene TRBV5-1, with 10 bases matching TRBD2. Germline CDR1 SGHRS, CDR2 YFSETQ. This CDR3 is built from 17 residues. J lost 1 base, V lost 4 bases, and 8 bases had no gene match.

The V call is TRBV19, the J call TRBJ1-2; maybe TRBD1 (6 bases). The length of the CDR3 is 16 residues. CDR1 is LNHDA, CDR2 SQIVND, per germline (reference sequence). V dropped 7 bases and J dropped 3 bases, with 21 bases sitting between them. The CDR3 DNA is TGTGCCAGTATGAGGATGACAGGAGGACGAGACTATGGCTACACCTTC. Amino acid sequence: CASMRMTGGRDYGYTF.

The count of this clone is one. The V gene is TRBV13, the J gene TRBJ2-4, with D possibly being TRBD2 (6 bases). Germline V gene data show CDR1 as PRHDT and CDR2 as FYEKMQ (reference sequence). The CDR3 is 12 residues long. V lost 6 bases and J lost 8, with 11 bases in between. CDR3 in amino acids: CASSFREDIQYF. CDR3 DNA sequence: TGTGCCAGCAGTTTTAGGGAGGACATTCAGTACTTC.

The gene calls are TRBV4-2 and TRBJ2-7, with D perhaps TRBD2 (5 bases). The CDR3 loop spans 14 amino acids. V was pared by 3 bases and J by 3 bases, with 12 bases between. CDR1 is LGHNA, CDR2 YNFKEQ, per germline. The CDR3 is CASSQGVGGYEQYF. CDR3 sequence (DNA): TGTGCCAGCAGCCAGGGAGTTGGTGGCTACGAGCAGTACTTC.

The V gene is TRBV19, the J gene TRBJ1-1; 11 nucleotides match TRBD1. Germline CDR1 is LNHDA and CDR2 is SQIVND (reference sequence). Trimming removed 6 bases from V and 5 bases from J; junction bases left unmatched: 8. This CDR3 is built from 15 residues. The CDR3 region is CASRAQGQGGTEAFF. DNA of the CDR3: TGTGCCAGTAGAGCCCAGGGACAGGGGGGGACTGAAGCTTTCTTT.

The chain uses TRBV29-1 and TRBJ2-1; TRBD2 might be the D (5 bases). Germline CDR1 and CDR2: SQVTM and ANQGSEA. This CDR3 region has 11 residues. Trimming removed 7 bases from V and 7 bases from J, with 11 bases in between. The CDR3 sequence: CSASRRNEQFF. The CDR3 region has the DNA TGCAGCGCCTCCAGGAGGAATGAGCAGTTCTTC.

V and J are TRBV28 and TRBJ2-2, with a possible D match to TRBD1 (5 bases). CDR1 and CDR2 (germline): MDHEN, SYDVKM. The CDR3 is 15 residues long. Between the trimmed V and J ends, which lost 6 bases and 4 bases, there was a span of 15 bases. This chain's CDR3 is CASRQETEGTGELFF. The DNA of the CDR3 is TGTGCCAGCAGGCAAGAGACAGAAGGCACCGGGGAGCTGTTTTTT.

This chain joins TRBV28 and TRBJ2-1; D may be TRBD1 (5 bases). V was clipped by 5 bases and J by 8 bases, with 19 bases between them. The V gene's germline CDR1 is MDHEN and CDR2 SYDVKM. The CDR3 covers 15 residues. CDR3 loop: CASSVETDPRDEQFF. As DNA, the CDR3 is TGTGCCAGCAGTGTAGAGACAGACCCTAGGGATGAGCAGTTCTTC.

The chain recombines TRBV28 with TRBJ2-1; 12 bases are shared with TRBD2. This CDR3 is built from 15 residues. Germline values: CDR1 MDHEN, CDR2 SYDVKM. V lost 4 bases to trimming and J lost 10 bases; unmatched junction nucleotides: 8. CDR3: CASSSRTSGMGEQFF. The CDR3 region has the DNA TGTGCCAGCAGTTCCCGGACTAGCGGGATGGGAGAGCAGTTCTTC.

The gene calls are TRBV19 and TRBJ1-2, with D hard to call. The ends were cut back, 4 bases at V and 4 bases at J, with 10 bases in the middle. CDR1 and CDR2 from the germline V gene are LNHDA and SQIVND (reference sequence). The CDR3 is 13 residues long. The chain's CDR3 is CASSTQDLYGYTF. DNA for the CDR3: TGTGCCAGTAGTACCCAGGACCTCTATGGCTACACCTTC.

The genes are TRBV19 and TRBJ2-1; a weak D match, TRBD2 (5 bases). The germline V and J ends were trimmed by 1 base and 2 bases, with 9 bases remaining between them. Per germline, CDR1 LNHDA and CDR2 SQIVND (reference sequence). CDR3 size: 15 residues. The CDR3 region has the DNA TGTGCCAGTAGTATAGTAGCGTCCCCCTACAATGAGCAGTTCTTC. It specifies CASSIVASPYNEQFF.

J is TRBJ1-2 and V is TRBV4-1; D possibly corresponds to TRBD1 (6 bases). Per germline, CDR1 MGHRA and CDR2 YSYEKL. CDR3 size: 16 residues. Deletions cut 2 bases from V and 2 bases from J, with 15 bases between. The DNA of the CDR3 is TGCGCCAGCAGCCAAATCATACAGGGAGTCAACTATGGCTACACCTTC. Its protein is CASSQIIQGVNYGYTF.

The chain employs TRBV7-9 and TRBJ2-2; D not certain. CDR3 length: 17 residues. Looked up from germline, CDR1 is SEHNR and CDR2 is FQNEAQ (reference sequence). V lost 5 bases and J lost 2, with 18 bases in between. For the CDR3, the DNA is TGTGCCAGCAGCCCTAATGTATCGGCGGTAAACACCGGGGAGCTGTTTTTT. This translates into CASSPNVSAVNTGELFF.

In DNA form, the CDR3 reads TGTGCCAGTAGCCCCAGCGAGGGGGGAAACATTCAGTACTTC. It encodes CASSPSEGGNIQYF. J is TRBJ2-4 and V is TRBV19, with D perhaps assigned TRBD1 or TRBD2 (6 bases each). The CDR3 extends over 14 amino acids. V lost 6 bases, J lost 6 bases, and 15 bases lay in between. The germline gives CDR1 LNHDA, CDR2 SQIVND (reference sequence).